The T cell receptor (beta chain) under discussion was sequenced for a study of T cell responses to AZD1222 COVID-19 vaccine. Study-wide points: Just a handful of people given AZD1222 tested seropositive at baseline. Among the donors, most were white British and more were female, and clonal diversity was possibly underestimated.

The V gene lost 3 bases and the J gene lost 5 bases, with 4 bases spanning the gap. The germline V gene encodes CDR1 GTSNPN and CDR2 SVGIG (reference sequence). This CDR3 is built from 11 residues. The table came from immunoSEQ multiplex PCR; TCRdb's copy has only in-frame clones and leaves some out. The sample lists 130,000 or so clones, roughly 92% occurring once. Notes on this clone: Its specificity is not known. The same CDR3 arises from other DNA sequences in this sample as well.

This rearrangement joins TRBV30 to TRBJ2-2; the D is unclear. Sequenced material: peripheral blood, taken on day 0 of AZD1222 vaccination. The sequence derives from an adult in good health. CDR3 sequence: CAWRITGELFF. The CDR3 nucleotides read TGTGCCTGGAGAATTACCGGGGAGCTGTTTTTT.